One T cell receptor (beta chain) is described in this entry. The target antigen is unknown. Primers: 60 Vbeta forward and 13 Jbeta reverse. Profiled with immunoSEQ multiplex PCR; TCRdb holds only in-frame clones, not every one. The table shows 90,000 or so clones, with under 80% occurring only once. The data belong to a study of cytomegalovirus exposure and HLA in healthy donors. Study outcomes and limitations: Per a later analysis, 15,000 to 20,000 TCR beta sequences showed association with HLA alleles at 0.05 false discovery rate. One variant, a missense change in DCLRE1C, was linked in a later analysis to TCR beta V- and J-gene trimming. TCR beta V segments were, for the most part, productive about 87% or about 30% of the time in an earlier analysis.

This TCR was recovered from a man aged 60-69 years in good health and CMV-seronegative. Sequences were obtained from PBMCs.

Here the CDR3 reads CASSQEFDQGASYEQYF. The CDR3 region has the DNA TGCGCCAGCAGCCAAGAGTTCGACCAGGGGGCCTCCTACGAGCAGTACTTC. The chain recombines TRBV4-1 with TRBJ2-7; 8 bases are shared with TRBD1. Germline V gene lookup returns CDR1 MGHRA and CDR2 YSYEKL. The CDR3 is 17 amino acids. With 0 bases clipped from V and 0 bases from J, the junction kept 7 bases outside the gene matches.